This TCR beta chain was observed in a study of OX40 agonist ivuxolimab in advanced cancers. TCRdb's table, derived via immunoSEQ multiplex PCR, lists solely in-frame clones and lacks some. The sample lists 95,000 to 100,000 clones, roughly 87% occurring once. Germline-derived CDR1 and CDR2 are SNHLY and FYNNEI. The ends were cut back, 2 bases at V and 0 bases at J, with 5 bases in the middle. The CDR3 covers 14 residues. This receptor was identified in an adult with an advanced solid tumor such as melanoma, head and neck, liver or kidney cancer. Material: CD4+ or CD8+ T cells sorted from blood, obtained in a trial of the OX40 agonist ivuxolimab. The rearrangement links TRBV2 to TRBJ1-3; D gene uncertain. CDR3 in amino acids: CASSEMVSGNTIYF. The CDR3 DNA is TGTGCCAGCAGTGAAATGGTCTCTGGAAACACCATATATTTT.